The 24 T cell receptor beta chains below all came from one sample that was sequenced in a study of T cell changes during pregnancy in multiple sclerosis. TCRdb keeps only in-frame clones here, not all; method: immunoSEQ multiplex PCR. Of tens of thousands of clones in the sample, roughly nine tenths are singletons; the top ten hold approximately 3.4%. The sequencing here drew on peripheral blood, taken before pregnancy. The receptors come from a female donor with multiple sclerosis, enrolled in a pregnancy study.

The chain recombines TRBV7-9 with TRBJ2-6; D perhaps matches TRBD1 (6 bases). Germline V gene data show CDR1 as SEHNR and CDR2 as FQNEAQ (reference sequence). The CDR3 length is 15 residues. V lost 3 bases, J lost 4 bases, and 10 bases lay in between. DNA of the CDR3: TGTGCCAGCAGCTTCGGACAGACCGGGGCCAACGTCCTGACTTTC. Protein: CASSFGQTGANVLTF. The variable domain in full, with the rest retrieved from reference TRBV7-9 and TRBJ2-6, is DTGVSQNPRHKITKRGQNVTFRCDPISEHNRLYWYRQTLGQGPEFLTYFQNEAQLEKSRLLSDRFSAERPKGSFSTLEIQRTEQGDSAMYLCASSFGQTGANVLTFGAGSRLTVL.

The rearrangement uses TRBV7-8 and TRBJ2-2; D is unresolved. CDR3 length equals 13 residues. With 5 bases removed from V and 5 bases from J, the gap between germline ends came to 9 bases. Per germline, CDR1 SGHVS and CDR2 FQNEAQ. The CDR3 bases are TGTGCCAGCAGCGCGCAGGCAACCGGGGAGCTGTTTTTT. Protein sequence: CASSAQATGELFF.

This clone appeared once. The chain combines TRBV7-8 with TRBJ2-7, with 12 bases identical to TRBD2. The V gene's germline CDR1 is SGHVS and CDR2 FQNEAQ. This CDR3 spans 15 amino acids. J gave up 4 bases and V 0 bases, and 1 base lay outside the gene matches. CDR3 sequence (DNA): TGTGCCAGCAGCTTAGCGCTAGCGGGAGGGTACGAGCAGTACTTC. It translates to CASSLALAGGYEQYF. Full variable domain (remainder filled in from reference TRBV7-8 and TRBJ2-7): GAGVSQSPRYKVAKRGQDVALRCDPISGHVSLFWYQQALGQGPEFLTYFQNEAQLDKSGLPSDRFFAERPEGSVSTLKIQRTQQEDSAVYLCASSLALAGGYEQYFGPGTRLTVT.

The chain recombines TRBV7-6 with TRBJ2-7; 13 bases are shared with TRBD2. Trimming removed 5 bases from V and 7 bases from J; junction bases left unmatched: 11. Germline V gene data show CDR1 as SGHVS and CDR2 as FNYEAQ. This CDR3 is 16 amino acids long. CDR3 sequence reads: CASSPQLAGGPREQYF. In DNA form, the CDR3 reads TGTGCCAGCAGCCCCCAACTAGCGGGAGGGCCGCGGGAGCAGTACTTC. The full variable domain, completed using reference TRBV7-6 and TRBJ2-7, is GAGVSQSPRYKVTKRGQDVALRCDPISGHVSLYWYRQALGQGPEFLTYFNYEAQQDKSGLPNDRFSAERPEGSISTLTIQRTEQRDSAMYRCASSPQLAGGPREQYFGPGTRLTVT.

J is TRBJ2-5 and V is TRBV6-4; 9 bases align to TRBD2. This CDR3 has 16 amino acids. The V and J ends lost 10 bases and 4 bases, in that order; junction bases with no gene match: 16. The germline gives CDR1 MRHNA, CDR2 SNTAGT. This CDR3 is CANRRGPQGLAETQYF. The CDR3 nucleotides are TGTGCCAACCGAAGGGGTCCGCAGGGACTAGCAGAGACCCAGTACTTC.

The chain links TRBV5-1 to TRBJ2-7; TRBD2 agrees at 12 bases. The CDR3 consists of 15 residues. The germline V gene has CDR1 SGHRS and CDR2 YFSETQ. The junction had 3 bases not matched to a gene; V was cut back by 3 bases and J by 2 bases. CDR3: CASSSGLAGTYEQYF. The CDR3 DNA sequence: TGCGCCAGCAGCTCCGGACTAGCGGGAACCTACGAGCAGTACTTC.

CDR3 sequence: CAISARGGDTEAFF. The CDR3 region has the DNA TGTGCCATCAGTGCTAGGGGTGGTGACACTGAAGCTTTCTTT. This chain links TRBV10-3 with TRBJ1-1; tentatively, D is TRBD1 (5 bases). Germline loops: CDR1 ENHRY, CDR2 SYGVKD. The CDR3 runs 14 residues. V dropped 4 bases and J dropped 3 bases, with 12 bases sitting between them.

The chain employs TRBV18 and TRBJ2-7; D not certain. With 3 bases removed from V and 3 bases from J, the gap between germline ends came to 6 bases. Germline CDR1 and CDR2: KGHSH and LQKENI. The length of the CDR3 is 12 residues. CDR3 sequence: CASSPANYEQYF. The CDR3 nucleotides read TGTGCCAGCTCACCGGCAAACTACGAGCAGTACTTC.

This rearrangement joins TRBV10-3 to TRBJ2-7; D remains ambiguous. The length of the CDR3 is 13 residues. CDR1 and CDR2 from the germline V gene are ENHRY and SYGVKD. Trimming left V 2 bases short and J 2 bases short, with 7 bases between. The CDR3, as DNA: TGTGCCATCAGTGAGAGACTTACCTACGAGCAGTACTTC. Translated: CAISERLTYEQYF.

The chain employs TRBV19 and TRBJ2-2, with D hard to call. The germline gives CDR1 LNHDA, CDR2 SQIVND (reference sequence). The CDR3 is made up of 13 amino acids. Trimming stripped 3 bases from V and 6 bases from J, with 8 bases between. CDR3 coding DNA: TGTGCCAGTAGTATTTGGGCAGCCGGGGAGCTGTTTTTT. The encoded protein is CASSIWAAGELFF.

This chain's CDR3 is CASSSQHNQPQHF. DNA for the CDR3: TGTGCCAGCAGTTCACAGCACAATCAGCCCCAGCATTTT. The gene calls are TRBV6-6 and TRBJ1-5; no reliable D call. Trimming took off 4 bases at V and 3 bases at J, with 7 bases between the two ends. The CDR3 covers 13 residues. The germline gives CDR1 MNHNY, CDR2 SVGAGI (reference sequence).

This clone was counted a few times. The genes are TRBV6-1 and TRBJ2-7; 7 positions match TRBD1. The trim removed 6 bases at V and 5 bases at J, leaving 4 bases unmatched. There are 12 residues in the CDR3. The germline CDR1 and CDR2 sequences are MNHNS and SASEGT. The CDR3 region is CASSGDRNEQYF. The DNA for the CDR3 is TGTGCCAGCAGCGGGGACAGAAACGAGCAGTACTTC.

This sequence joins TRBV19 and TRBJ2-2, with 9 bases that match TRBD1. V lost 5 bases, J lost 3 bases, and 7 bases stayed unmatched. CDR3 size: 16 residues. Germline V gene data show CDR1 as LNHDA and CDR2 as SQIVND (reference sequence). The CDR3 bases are TGTGCCAGTAGTGTGGACAGGGGAGCGGACACCGGGGAGCTGTTTTTT. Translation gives CASSVDRGADTGELFF.

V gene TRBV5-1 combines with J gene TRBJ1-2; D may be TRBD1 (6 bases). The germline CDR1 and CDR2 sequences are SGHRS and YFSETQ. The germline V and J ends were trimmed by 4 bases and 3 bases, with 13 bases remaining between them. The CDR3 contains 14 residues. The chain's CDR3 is CASSQGTSYYGYTF. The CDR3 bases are TGCGCCAGCAGCCAGGGGACGTCGTACTATGGCTACACCTTC.

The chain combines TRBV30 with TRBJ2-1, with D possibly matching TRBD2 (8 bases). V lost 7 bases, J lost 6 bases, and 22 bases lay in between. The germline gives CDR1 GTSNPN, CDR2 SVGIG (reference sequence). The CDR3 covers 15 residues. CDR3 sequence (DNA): TGTGCCTCCCAGGGGGGTAGCGGGAAGATCAATGAGCAGTTCTTC. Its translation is CASQGGSGKINEQFF.

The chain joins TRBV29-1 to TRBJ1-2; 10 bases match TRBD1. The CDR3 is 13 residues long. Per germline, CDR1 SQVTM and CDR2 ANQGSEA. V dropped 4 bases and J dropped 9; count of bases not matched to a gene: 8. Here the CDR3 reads CSVVGTGDLSYTF. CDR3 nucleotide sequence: TGCAGCGTTGTTGGGACAGGGGACCTCAGCTACACCTTC.

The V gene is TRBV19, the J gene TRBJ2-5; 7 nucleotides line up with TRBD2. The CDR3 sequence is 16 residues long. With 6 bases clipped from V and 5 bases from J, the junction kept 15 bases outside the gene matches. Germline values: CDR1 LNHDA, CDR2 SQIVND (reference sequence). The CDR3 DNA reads TGTGCCAGTAGCATTGGGGGGGATGTGGTCGGCGAGACCCAGTACTTC. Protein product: CASSIGGDVVGETQYF.

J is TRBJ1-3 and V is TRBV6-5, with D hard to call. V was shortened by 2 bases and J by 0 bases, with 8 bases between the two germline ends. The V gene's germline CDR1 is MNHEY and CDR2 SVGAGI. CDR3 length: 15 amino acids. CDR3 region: CASSYVSHSGNTIYF. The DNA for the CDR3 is TGTGCCAGCAGTTACGTTTCCCACTCTGGAAACACCATATATTTT.

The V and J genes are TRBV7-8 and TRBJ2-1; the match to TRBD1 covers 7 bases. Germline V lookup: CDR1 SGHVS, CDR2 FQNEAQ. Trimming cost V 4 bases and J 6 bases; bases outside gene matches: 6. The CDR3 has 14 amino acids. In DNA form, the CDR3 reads TGTGCCAGCAGCTCCCTCCCAGGGGGCAATGAGCAGTTCTTC. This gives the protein CASSSLPGGNEQFF.

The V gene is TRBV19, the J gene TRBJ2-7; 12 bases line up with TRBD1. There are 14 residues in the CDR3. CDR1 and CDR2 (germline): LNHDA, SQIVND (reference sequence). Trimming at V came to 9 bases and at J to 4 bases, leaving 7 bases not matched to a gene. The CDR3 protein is CASRRDRGRYEQYF. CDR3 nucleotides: TGTGCCAGCCGCCGGGACAGGGGGCGTTACGAGCAGTACTTC.

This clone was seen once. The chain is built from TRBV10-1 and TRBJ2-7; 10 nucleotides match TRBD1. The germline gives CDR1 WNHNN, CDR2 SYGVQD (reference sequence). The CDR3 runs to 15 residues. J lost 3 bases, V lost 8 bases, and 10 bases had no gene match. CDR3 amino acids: CASAGTGEDGYEQYF. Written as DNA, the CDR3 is TGCGCCAGCGCCGGGACAGGGGAGGACGGCTACGAGCAGTACTTC.

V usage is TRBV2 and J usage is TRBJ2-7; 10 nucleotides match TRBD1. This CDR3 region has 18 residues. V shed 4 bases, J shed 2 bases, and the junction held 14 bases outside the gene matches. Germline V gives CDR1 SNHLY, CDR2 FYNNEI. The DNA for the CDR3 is TGTGCCAGCAGTGTACCGCTCGGGGACAGGGGCACTACCTACGAGCAGTACTTC. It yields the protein CASSVPLGDRGTTYEQYF. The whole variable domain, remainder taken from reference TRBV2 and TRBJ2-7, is EPEVTQTPSHQVTQMGQEVILRCVPISNHLYFYWYRQILGQKVEFLVSFYNNEISEKSEIFDDQFSVERPDGSNFTLKIRSTKLEDSAMYFCASSVPLGDRGTTYEQYFGPGTRLTVT.

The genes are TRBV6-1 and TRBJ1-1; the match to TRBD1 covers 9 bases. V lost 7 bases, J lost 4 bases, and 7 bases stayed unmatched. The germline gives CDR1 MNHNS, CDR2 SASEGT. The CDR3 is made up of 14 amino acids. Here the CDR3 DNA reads TGTGCCAGCAATGACAGGGGGAAAGGCACTGAAGCTTTCTTT. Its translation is CASNDRGKGTEAFF.

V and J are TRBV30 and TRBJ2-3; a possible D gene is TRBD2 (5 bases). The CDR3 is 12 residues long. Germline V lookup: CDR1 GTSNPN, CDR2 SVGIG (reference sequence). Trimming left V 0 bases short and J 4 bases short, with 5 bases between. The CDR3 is CAWSVGADTQYF. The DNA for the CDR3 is TGTGCCTGGAGTGTCGGGGCAGATACGCAGTATTTT.